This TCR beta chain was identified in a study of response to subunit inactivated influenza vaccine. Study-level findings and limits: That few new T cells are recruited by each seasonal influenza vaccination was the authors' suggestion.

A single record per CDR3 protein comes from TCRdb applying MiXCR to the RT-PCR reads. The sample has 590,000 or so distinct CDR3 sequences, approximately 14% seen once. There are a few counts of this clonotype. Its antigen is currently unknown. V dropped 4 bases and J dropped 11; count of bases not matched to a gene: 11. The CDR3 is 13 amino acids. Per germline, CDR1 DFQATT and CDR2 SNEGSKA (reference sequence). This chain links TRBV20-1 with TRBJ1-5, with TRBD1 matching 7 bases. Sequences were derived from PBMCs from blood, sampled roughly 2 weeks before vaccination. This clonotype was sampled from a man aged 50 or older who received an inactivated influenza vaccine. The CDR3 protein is CSAKDRAQGAQHF. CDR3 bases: TGCAGTGCTAAAGACAGGGCCCAGGGGGCCCAGCATTTT.